This entry is about one TCR beta chain. Antigen unknown. The sample belongs to a study of cytomegalovirus exposure and HLA in healthy donors. Looking at the study overall: T cells numbering about 180 million yielded some 100 million unique TCR beta sequences in an earlier analysis.

CDR1 and CDR2 (germline): MNHNS, SASEGT. The CDR3 is made up of 14 amino acids. V gave up 3 bases and J gave up 2 bases; unmatched junction bases: 2. Broader study findings: In a later analysis, TCR beta V- and J-gene trimming showed a link to a missense DCLRE1C variant. In vitro assays verified that a few CMV-associated chains recognized CMV antigens specifically. In terms of immune exposure information, only CMV serostatus was available.

The PCR contained 60 Vbeta and 13 Jbeta primers. Generated by immunoSEQ multiplex PCR, the TCRdb table keeps only in-frame clones and is missing some. The data contain fewer than 130,000 clones, about 80% of them seen just once; the ten biggest clones take up roughly 2.6%. This clonotype was obtained from a man aged 45-65 years in good health and CMV-seropositive. This rearrangement joins TRBV6-1 to TRBJ2-5; TRBD1 matches at 8 bases. Input material: PBMCs. The CDR3, as DNA: TGTGCCAGCAGTGAGTACAGGGGGCAAGAGACCCAGTACTTC. Its protein product is CASSEYRGQETQYF.